One sample yielded the 22 T cell receptor beta chains listed below, sequenced in a study of blood T cell repertoires in COVID-19. The protocol was immunoSEQ multiplex PCR, while the TCRdb copy is restricted to in-frame clones and leaves out a portion. The sample includes 360,000 or so clones, 80% to 85% of them seen just once. The sequencing input was PBMCs or T cells enriched from blood (not recorded which). Receptor source: a woman in her forties or fifties who had recovered from COVID-19.

In regard to this clone: Other nucleotide sequences in the sample specify the same CDR3. This rearrangement joins TRBV19 to TRBJ1-5; tentative D call: TRBD1 (6 bases). Per the germline V gene, CDR1 is LNHDA and CDR2 is SQIVND (reference sequence). The CDR3 spans 13 residues. Trimming cost V 1 base and J 7 bases, with 8 bases left between them. CDR3 amino acids: CASSIGGGQPQHF. The CDR3 DNA reads TGTGCCAGTAGTATAGGCGGGGGCCAGCCCCAGCATTTT.

The chain recombines TRBV5-6 with TRBJ2-1, with 9 bases matching TRBD2. J lost 4 bases, V lost 4 bases, and 9 bases had no gene match. The CDR3 contains 16 residues. Germline CDR1 and CDR2: SGHDT and YYEEEE. The CDR3 sequence is CASSGAASGVYNEQFF. Here the CDR3 DNA reads TGTGCCAGCAGCGGCGCTGCTAGCGGGGTGTACAATGAGCAGTTCTTC.

The rearrangement links TRBV27 to TRBJ2-2; D uncertain. The CDR3 has 14 amino acids. The ends were cut back, 3 bases at V and 1 base at J, with 6 bases in the middle. Germline V CDR1 and CDR2: MNHEY, SMNVEV (reference sequence). CDR3 bases: TGTGCCAGCAGTTTGTACGGGAACACCGGGGAGCTGTTTTTT. It translates to CASSLYGNTGELFF.

The chain links TRBV6-5 to TRBJ1-4, with 8 bases identical to TRBD1. Trimming removed 9 bases from V and 8 bases from J; junction bases left unmatched: 5. This CDR3 has 12 amino acids. Germline lookup yields CDR1 MNHEY and CDR2 SVGAGI. Here the CDR3 DNA reads TGTGCCAGTGGACAGGGCGGCGAAAAACTGTTTTTT. Its protein product is CASGQGGEKLFF.

The chain joins TRBV6-1 to TRBJ2-2; 12 bases line up with TRBD2. This CDR3 is 15 amino acids long. The J segment lost 7 bases and the V segment lost 4 bases, leaving 4 bases of the junction unmatched. CDR1 is MNHNS, CDR2 SASEGT, per germline. CDR3 in DNA: TGTGCCAGCAGTGGACTAGCGGGAGCTATCGGGGAGCTGTTTTTT. Protein product: CASSGLAGAIGELFF.

This clone was seen only a few times. The rearrangement links TRBV10-3 to TRBJ1-1; unclear D gene. The CDR3 runs 13 residues. Germline CDR1 and CDR2: ENHRY and SYGVKD. CDR3 amino acids: CATGQDYNTEAFF. The DNA of the CDR3 is TGTGCGACCGGGCAGGACTATAACACTGAAGCTTTCTTT.

J is TRBJ1-1 and V is TRBV19, with TRBD1 identical over 8 bases. The germline V gene encodes CDR1 LNHDA and CDR2 SQIVND (reference sequence). The J segment lost 3 bases and the V segment lost 5 bases, leaving 5 bases of the junction unmatched. The CDR3 runs 14 residues. CDR3 sequence: CASSAQGGYTEAFF. CDR3 coding DNA: TGTGCCAGTAGTGCACAGGGGGGGTACACTGAAGCTTTCTTT.

The rearrangement links TRBV5-6 to TRBJ2-3; D may be TRBD2 (5 bases). Germline V CDR1 and CDR2: SGHDT, YYEEEE. V was shortened by 5 bases and J by 8 bases, with 30 bases between the two germline ends. The CDR3 length is 18 residues. This CDR3 is CASSHTTTRTLGSATQYF. DNA of the CDR3: TGTGCCAGCAGTCATACCACGACCCGGACTCTTGGTAGTGCTACGCAGTATTTT.

The genes are TRBV7-9 and TRBJ1-1; 7 bases map to TRBD1. The CDR3 loop spans 17 amino acids. Germline V gene data show CDR1 as SEHNR and CDR2 as FQNEAQ (reference sequence). V shed 1 base, J shed 0 bases, and the junction held 8 bases outside the gene matches. The DNA for the CDR3 is TGTGCCAGCAGCTTAGACAGGGGTGGATGGGTGAACACTGAAGCTTTCTTT. Translation gives CASSLDRGGWVNTEAFF.

The V gene is TRBV7-3, the J gene TRBJ1-1; no definite D call. CDR3 length: 13 amino acids. Germline CDR1 is SGHTA and CDR2 is FQGTGA. The ends were cut back, 5 bases at V and 1 base at J, with 8 bases in the middle. The CDR3 protein is CASSATSNTEAFF. CDR3 in DNA: TGTGCCAGCAGCGCGACATCGAACACTGAAGCTTTCTTT.

A few counts support this clone. The chain recombines TRBV2 with TRBJ1-2, with 7 bases fitting TRBD1. The ends lost 6 bases at V and 3 bases at J; junction bases unmatched: 7. This CDR3 contains 14 residues. CDR1 and CDR2 (germline): SNHLY, FYNNEI. CDR3 sequence (DNA): TGTGCCAGCAGGAAGGCTGGACAGGACTATGGCTACACCTTC. As protein: CASRKAGQDYGYTF.

The chain couples TRBV13 to TRBJ2-7; the match to TRBD1 covers 12 bases. Germline CDR1 and CDR2: PRHDT and FYEKMQ (reference sequence). The J segment lost 2 bases and the V segment lost 4 bases, leaving 6 bases of the junction unmatched. The CDR3 runs to 16 residues. The CDR3 DNA follows: TGTGCCAGCAGCTCTATGCGGGACAGGGGGCCCTACGAGCAGTACTTC. Translating it yields CASSSMRDRGPYEQYF. Variable domain in full (rest from reference TRBV13 and TRBJ2-7): AAGVIQSPRHLIKEKRETATLKCYPIPRHDTVYWYQQGPGQDPQFLISFYEKMQSDKGSIPDRFSAQQFSDYHSELNMSSLELGDSALYFCASSSMRDRGPYEQYFGPGTRLTVT.

A single count supports this clone. This rearrangement joins TRBV19 to TRBJ1-2; weak D call: TRBD1 (5 bases). Germline V gene sequence: CDR1 LNHDA, CDR2 SQIVND (reference sequence). V lost 5 bases, J lost 2 bases, and 9 bases lay in between. The CDR3 extends over 13 amino acids. CDR3 amino acids: CASSPGANYGYTF. In DNA form, the CDR3 reads TGTGCCAGTAGTCCTGGGGCAAACTATGGCTACACCTTC.

V usage is TRBV5-4 and J usage is TRBJ2-1; D uncertain. Germline V gene lookup returns CDR1 SGHNT and CDR2 YYREEE (reference sequence). V dropped 0 bases and J dropped 0 bases, with 7 bases sitting between them. This CDR3 has 15 amino acids. CDR3 bases: TGTGCCAGCAGCTTGGGGGCAGCCTCCTACAATGAGCAGTTCTTC. Protein: CASSLGAASYNEQFF.

Here the CDR3 DNA reads TGTGCCAGCAGCTTGAACAGGGGGCCGAACACCGGGGAGCTGTTTTTT. Translated, it gives CASSLNRGPNTGELFF. This chain connects TRBV7-9 to TRBJ2-2, with TRBD1 matching over 9 bases. The CDR3 consists of 16 residues. The germline gives CDR1 SEHNR, CDR2 FQNEAQ (reference sequence). The V gene end was trimmed by 3 bases and the J gene end by 0 bases; junction bases not matched to a gene: 2.

V gene TRBV2 combines with J gene TRBJ1-2, with 7 bases identical to TRBD1. J was trimmed by 4 bases and V by 6 bases; bases with no gene match: 14. This CDR3 spans 16 amino acids. Germline values: CDR1 SNHLY, CDR2 FYNNEI. Written as DNA, the CDR3 is TGTGCCAGCAGGCTCTCCGGACAGGTATCCATCTATGGCTACACCTTC. Protein: CASRLSGQVSIYGYTF.

V is TRBV5-4 and J is TRBJ1-1; D is ambiguous. V gave up 4 bases and J gave up 1 base, with 14 bases separating them. CDR1 and CDR2 (germline): SGHNT, YYREEE (reference sequence). This CDR3 has 15 residues. CDR3 nucleotides: TGTGCCAGCAGCCCATTCGACATGACGAACACTGAAGCTTTCTTT. It yields the protein CASSPFDMTNTEAFF.

The genes are TRBV9 and TRBJ2-3, with D uncertain. There are 15 residues in the CDR3. CDR1 and CDR2 from the germline V gene are SGDLS and YYNGEE. V lost 3 bases to trimming and J lost 0 bases, with 11 bases between them. The DNA of the CDR3 is TGTGCCAGCAGCGCCGTAAAAACTAGCACAGATACGCAGTATTTT. Amino acids: CASSAVKTSTDTQYF.

The CDR3 sequence: CASSLGGNRDRGFLNYGYTF. CDR3 bases: TGTGCCAGCAGTCTCGGTGGGAACCGGGACAGGGGGTTCCTTAACTATGGCTACACCTTC. The rearrangement links TRBV6-2 or TRBV6-3 to TRBJ1-2, with 11 bases lining up with TRBD1. V lost 5 bases, J lost 1 base, and 18 bases stayed unmatched. The CDR3 is made up of 20 amino acids. Germline V gene sequence: CDR1 MNHEY, CDR2 SVGEGT.

V and J are TRBV18 and TRBJ2-3; the match to TRBD2 covers 8 bases. V dropped 2 bases and J dropped 6; count of bases not matched to a gene: 13. This CDR3 has 17 residues. Germline CDR1 and CDR2: KGHSH and LQKENI. The CDR3, as DNA: TGTGCCAGCTCACCATTCCTCCCTGCAGCGGGAGCCGATACGCAGTATTTT. This codes for CASSPFLPAAGADTQYF. The full variable domain, rest sourced from reference TRBV18 and TRBJ2-3, is NAGVMQNPRHLVRRRGQEARLRCSPMKGHSHVYWYRQLPEEGLKFMVYLQKENIIDESGMPKERFSAEFPKEGPSILRIQQVVRGDSAAYFCASSPFLPAAGADTQYFGPGTRLTVL.

The DNA for the CDR3 is TGTGCCAGCAAGGAGGGGAACGACTATGGCTACACCTTC. It translates to CASKEGNDYGYTF. V is TRBV5-6 and J is TRBJ1-2; the D gene is possibly TRBD1 (5 bases). CDR1 is SGHDT, CDR2 YYEEEE, per germline. Trimming took 6 bases from V and 3 from J, leaving 12 bases between them. The CDR3 covers 13 residues.

This clone was recorded a few times. This chain connects TRBV18 to TRBJ1-3; D might be TRBD1 (6 bases). The V gene lost 4 bases and the J gene lost 2 bases, with 12 bases spanning the gap. There are 15 residues in the CDR3. Looked up from germline, CDR1 is KGHSH and CDR2 is LQKENI. The CDR3 DNA follows: TGTGCCAGCTCACACGGGACAATTCCTGGAAACACCATATATTTT. It yields the protein CASSHGTIPGNTIYF.